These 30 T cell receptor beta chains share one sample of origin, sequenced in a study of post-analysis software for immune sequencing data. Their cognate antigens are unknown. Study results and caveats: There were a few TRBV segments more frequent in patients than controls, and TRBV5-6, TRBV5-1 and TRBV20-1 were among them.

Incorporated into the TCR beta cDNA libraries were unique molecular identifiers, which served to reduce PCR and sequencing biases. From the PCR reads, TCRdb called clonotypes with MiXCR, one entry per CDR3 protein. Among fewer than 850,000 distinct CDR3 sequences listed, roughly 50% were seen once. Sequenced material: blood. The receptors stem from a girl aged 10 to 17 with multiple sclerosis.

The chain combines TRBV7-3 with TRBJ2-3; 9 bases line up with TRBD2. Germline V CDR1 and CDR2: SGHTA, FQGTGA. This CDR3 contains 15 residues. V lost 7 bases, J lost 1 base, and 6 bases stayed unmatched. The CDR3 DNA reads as TGTGCCAGCAAGGATCAGCGGGAGGGCACAGATACGCAGTATTTT. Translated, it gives CASKDQREGTDTQYF.

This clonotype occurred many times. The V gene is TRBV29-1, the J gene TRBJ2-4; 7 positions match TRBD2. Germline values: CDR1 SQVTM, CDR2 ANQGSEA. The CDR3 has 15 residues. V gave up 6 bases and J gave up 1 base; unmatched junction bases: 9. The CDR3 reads CSVAIAGLAKNIQYF. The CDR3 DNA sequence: TGCAGCGTCGCTATAGCGGGCCTGGCCAAAAACATTCAGTACTTC.

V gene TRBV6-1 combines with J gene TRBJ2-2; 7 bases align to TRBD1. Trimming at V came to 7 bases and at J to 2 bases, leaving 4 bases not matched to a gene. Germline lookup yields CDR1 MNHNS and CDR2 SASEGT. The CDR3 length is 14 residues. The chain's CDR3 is CASTDRVNTGELFF. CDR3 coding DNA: TGTGCCAGCACCGACAGGGTAAACACCGGGGAGCTGTTTTTT.

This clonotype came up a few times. CDR3 sequence: CSARAAGGPYEQYF. Written as DNA, the CDR3 is TGCAGTGCTAGAGCGGCGGGAGGCCCCTACGAGCAGTACTTC. The chain has TRBV20-1 and TRBJ2-7; TRBD2 aligns across 8 bases. V dropped 1 base and J dropped 2; count of bases not matched to a gene: 4. Germline V lookup: CDR1 DFQATT, CDR2 SNEGSKA (reference sequence). The CDR3 runs 14 residues.

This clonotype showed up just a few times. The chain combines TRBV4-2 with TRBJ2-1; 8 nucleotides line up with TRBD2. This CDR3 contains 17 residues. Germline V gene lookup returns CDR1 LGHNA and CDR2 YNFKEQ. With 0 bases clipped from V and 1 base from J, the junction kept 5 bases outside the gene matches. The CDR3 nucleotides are TGTGCCAGCAGCCAAGATTTGCGGGGGGCGTCCTACAATGAGCAGTTCTTC. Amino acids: CASSQDLRGASYNEQFF.

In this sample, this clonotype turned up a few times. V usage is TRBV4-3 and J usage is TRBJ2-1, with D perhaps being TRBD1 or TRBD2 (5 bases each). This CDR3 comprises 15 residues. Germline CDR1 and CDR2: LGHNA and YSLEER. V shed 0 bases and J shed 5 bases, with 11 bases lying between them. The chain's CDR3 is CASSQESGTNNEQFF. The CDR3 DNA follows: TGCGCCAGCAGCCAAGAGTCCGGGACGAACAATGAGCAGTTCTTC.

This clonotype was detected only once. The CDR3 sequence is CASSQDRAGNTEAFF. In nucleotides, the CDR3 is TGCGCCAGCAGCCAGGATCGTGCCGGGAACACTGAAGCTTTCTTT. The chain combines TRBV4-1 with TRBJ1-1; no reliable D call. The CDR3 is 15 residues long. Per germline, CDR1 MGHRA and CDR2 YSYEKL. V lost 3 bases, J lost 1 base, and 12 bases lay in between.

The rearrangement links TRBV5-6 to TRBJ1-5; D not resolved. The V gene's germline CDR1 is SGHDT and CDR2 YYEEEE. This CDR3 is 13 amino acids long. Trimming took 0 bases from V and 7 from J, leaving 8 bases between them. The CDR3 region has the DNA TGTGCCAGCAGCTTGGGGGTCAGGCAGCCCCAGCATTTT. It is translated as CASSLGVRQPQHF.

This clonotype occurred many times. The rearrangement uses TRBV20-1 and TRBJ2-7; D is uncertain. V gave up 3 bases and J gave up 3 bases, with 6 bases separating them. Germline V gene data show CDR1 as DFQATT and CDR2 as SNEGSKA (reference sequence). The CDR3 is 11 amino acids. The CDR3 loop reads CSASPFYEQYF. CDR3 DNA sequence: TGCAGTGCTAGTCCCTTCTACGAGCAGTACTTC.

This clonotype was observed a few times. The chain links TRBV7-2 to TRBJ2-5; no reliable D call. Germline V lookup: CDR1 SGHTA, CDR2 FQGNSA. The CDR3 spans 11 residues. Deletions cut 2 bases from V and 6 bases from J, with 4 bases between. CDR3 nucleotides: TGTGCCAGCAGCTTAAAGCAGACCCAGTACTTC. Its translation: CASSLKQTQYF.

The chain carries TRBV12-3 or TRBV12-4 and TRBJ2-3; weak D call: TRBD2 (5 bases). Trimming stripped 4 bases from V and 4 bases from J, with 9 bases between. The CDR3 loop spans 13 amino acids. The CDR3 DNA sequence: TGTGCCAGCAGTTGGAGGCCCTCAGATACGCAGTATTTT. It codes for CASSWRPSDTQYF.

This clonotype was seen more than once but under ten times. For the CDR3, the DNA is TGCAGTGCTATGGGGACTAGCGCCTACGAGCAGTACTTC. Protein product: CSAMGTSAYEQYF. V is TRBV20-1 and J is TRBJ2-7, with 10 bases identical to TRBD2. The CDR3 sequence is 13 residues long. Germline-derived CDR1 and CDR2 are DFQATT and SNEGSKA (reference sequence). V shed 4 bases and J 2 bases; nucleotides not matched to a gene: 2.

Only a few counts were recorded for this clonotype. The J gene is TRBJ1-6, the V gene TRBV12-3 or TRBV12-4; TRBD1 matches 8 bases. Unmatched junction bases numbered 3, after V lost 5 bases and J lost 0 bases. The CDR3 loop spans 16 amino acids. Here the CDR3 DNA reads TGTGCCAGCAGTACCGACAGGGGCTCCTATAATTCACCCCTCCACTTT. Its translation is CASSTDRGSYNSPLHF.

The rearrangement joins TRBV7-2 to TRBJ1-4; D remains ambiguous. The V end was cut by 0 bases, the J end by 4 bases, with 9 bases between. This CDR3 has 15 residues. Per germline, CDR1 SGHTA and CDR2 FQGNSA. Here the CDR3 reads CASSLAKGVNEKLFF. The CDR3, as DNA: TGTGCCAGCAGCTTAGCGAAGGGAGTTAATGAAAAACTGTTTTTT.

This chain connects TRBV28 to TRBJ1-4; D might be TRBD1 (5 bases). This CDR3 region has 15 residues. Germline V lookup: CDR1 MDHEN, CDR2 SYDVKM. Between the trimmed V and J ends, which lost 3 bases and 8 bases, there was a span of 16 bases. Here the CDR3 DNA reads TGTGCCAGCAGTTTCACTTTGGCAGGGCGGGAAAAACTGTTTTTT. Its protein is CASSFTLAGREKLFF. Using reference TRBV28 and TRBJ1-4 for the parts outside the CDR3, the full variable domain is DVKVTQSSRYLVKRTGEKVFLECVQDMDHENMFWYRQDPGLGLRLIYFSYDVKMKEKGDIPEGYSVSREKKERFSLILESASTNQTSMYLCASSFTLAGREKLFFGSGTQLSVL.

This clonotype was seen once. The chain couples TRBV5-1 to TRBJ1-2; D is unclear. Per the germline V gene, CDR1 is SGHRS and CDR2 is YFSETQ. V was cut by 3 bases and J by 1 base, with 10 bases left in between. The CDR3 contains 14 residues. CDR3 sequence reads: CASSSVVGNYGYTF. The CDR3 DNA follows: TGCGCCAGCAGCTCCGTCGTCGGTAACTATGGCTACACCTTC. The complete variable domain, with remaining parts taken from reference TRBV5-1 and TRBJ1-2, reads KAGVTQTPRYLIKTRGQQVTLSCSPISGHRSVSWYQQTPGQGLQFLFEYFSETQRNKGNFPGRFSGRQFSNSRSEMNVSTLELGDSALYLCASSSVVGNYGYTFGSGTRLTVV.

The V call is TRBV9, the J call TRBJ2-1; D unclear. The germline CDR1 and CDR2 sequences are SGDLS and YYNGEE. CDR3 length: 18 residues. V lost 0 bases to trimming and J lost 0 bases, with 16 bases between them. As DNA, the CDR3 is TGTGCCAGCAGCGTAGATGTCGGCCGTCCCAGCTCCTACAATGAGCAGTTCTTC. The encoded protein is CASSVDVGRPSSYNEQFF.

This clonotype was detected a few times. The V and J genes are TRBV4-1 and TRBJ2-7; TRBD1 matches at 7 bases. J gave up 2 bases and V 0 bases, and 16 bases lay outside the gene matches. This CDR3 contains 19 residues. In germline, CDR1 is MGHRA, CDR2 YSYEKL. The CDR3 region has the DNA TGCGCCAGCAGCCAAGACGGGACAGCGACTATTACGGGTCCCTACGAGCAGTACTTC. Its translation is CASSQDGTATITGPYEQYF.

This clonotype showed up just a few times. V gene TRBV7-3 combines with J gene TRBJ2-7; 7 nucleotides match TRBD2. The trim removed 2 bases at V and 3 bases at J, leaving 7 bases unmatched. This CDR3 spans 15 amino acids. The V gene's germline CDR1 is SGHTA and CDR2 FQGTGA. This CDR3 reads CASSLGAGPSYEQYF. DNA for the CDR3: TGTGCCAGCAGCTTAGGAGCGGGACCGAGCTACGAGCAGTACTTC.

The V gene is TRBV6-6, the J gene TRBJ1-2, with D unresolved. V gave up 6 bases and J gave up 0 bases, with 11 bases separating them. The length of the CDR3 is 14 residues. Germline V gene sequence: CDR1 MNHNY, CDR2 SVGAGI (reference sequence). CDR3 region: CASSEERSNYGYTF. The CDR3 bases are TGTGCCAGCAGCGAGGAGCGCTCTAACTATGGCTACACCTTC.

Written as DNA, the CDR3 is TGCACCGCATCCGGGGTACAAGAGACCCAGTACTTC. This encodes CTASGVQETQYF. The chain uses TRBV20-1 and TRBJ2-5; D is perhaps TRBD2 (5 bases). The V gene's germline CDR1 is DFQATT and CDR2 SNEGSKA (reference sequence). The CDR3 totals 12 residues.

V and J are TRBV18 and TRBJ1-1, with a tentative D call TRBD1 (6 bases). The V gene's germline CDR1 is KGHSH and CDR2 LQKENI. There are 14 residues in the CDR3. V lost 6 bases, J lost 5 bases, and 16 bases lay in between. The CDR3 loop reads CASSQSGGGTEAFF. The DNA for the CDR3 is TGTGCCAGCTCCCAAAGCGGGGGCGGTACTGAAGCTTTCTTT.

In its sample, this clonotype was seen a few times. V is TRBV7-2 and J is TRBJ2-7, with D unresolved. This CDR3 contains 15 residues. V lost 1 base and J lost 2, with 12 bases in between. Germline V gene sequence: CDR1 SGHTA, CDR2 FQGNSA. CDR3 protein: CASSLEVISPYEQYF. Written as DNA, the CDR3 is TGTGCCAGCAGCTTAGAGGTGATTAGCCCCTACGAGCAGTACTTC.

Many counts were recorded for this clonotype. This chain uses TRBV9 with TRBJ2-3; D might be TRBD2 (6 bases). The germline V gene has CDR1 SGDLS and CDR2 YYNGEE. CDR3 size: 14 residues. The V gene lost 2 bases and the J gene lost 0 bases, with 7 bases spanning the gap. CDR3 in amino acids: CASSVGGSTDTQYF. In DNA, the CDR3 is TGTGCCAGCAGCGTGGGAGGTAGCACAGATACGCAGTATTTT.

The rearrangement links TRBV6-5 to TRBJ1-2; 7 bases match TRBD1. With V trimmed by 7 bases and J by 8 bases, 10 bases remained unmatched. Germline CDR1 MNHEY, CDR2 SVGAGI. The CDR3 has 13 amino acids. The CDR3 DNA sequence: TGTGCCAGCACCTACCTCACAGGGGTCGGCTACACCTTC. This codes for CASTYLTGVGYTF.

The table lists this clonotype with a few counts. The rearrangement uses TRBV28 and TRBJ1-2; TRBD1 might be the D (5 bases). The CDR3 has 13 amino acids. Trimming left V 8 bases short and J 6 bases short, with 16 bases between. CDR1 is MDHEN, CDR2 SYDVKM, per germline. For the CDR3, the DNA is TGTGCCAGCGGGCAGACAAACAGGCATGGCTACACCTTC. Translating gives CASGQTNRHGYTF.

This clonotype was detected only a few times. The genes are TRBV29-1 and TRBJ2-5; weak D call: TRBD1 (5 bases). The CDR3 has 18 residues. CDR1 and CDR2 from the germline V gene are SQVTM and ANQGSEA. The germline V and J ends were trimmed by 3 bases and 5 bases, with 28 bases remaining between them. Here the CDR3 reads CSVEVKAINIGWGETQYF. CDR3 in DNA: TGCAGCGTTGAGGTTAAGGCAATAAACATCGGTTGGGGCGAGACCCAGTACTTC. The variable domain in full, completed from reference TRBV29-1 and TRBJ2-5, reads SAVISQKPSRDICQRGTSLTIQCQVDSQVTMMFWYRQQPGQSLTLIATANQGSEATYESGFVIDKFPISRPNLTFSTLTVSNMSPEDSSIYLCSVEVKAINIGWGETQYFGPGTRLLVL.

The CDR3 nucleotides are TGTGCCAGCAGTTGGCGACAGAGAAATCAGCCCCAGCATTTT. It is translated as CASSWRQRNQPQHF. V and J are TRBV12-3 or TRBV12-4 and TRBJ1-5; a possible D gene is TRBD1 (5 bases). The CDR3 has 14 amino acids. Trimming cost V 4 bases and J 4 bases, with 11 bases left between them.

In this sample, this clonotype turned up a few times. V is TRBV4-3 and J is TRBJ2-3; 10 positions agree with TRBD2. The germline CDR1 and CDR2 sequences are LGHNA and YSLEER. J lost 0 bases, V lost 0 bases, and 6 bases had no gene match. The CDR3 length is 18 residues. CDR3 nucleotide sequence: TGCGCCAGCAGCCAAGAATTTGGTAGCGGGGGGAGCACAGATACGCAGTATTTT. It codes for CASSQEFGSGGSTDTQYF.

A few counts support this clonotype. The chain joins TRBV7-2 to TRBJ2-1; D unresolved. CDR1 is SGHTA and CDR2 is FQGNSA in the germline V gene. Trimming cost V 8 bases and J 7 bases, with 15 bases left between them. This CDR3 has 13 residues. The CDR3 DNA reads TGTGCCAGCGGTTCCGGGCTGGGGAATGAGCAGTTCTTC. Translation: CASGSGLGNEQFF.